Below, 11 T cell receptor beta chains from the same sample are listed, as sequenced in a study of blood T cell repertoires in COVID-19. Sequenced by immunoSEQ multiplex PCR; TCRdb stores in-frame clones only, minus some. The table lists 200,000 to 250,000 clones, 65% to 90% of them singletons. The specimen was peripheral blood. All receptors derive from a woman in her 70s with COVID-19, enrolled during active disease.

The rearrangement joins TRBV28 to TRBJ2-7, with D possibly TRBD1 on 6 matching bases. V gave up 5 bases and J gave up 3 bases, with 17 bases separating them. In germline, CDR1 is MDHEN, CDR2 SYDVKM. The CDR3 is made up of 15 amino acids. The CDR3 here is CASSPATGLIYEQYF. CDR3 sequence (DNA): TGTGCCAGCAGTCCGGCCACAGGGCTAATCTACGAGCAGTACTTC.

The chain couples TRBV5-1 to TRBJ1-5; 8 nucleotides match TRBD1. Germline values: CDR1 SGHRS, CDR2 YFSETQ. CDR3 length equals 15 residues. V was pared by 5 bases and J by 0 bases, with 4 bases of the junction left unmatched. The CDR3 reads CASRQGDHSNQPQHF. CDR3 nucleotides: TGCGCCAGCAGACAGGGGGATCATAGCAATCAGCCCCAGCATTTT. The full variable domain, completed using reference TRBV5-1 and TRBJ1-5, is KAGVTQTPRYLIKTRGQQVTLSCSPISGHRSVSWYQQTPGQGLQFLFEYFSETQRNKGNFPGRFSGRQFSNSRSEMNVSTLELGDSALYLCASRQGDHSNQPQHFGDGTRLSIL.

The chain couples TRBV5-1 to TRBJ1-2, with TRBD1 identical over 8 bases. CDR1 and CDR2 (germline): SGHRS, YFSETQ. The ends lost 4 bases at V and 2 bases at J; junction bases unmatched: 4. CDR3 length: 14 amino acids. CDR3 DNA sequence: TGCGCCAGCAGCGCGGGACAGGTCAACTATGGCTACACCTTC. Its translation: CASSAGQVNYGYTF.

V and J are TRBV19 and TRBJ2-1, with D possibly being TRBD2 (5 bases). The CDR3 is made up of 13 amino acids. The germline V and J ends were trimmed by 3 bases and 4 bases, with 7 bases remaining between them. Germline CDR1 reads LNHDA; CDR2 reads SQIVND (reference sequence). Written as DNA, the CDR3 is TGTGCCAGTAGTATTAAGCGGTACAATGAGCAGTTCTTC. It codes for CASSIKRYNEQFF.

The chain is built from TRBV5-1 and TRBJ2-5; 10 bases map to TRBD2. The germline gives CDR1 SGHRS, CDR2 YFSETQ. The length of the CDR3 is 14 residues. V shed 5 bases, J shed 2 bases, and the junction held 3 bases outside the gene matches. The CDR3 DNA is TGCGCCAGCAGTGGTAGCGGGAGGCAAGAGACCCAGTACTTC. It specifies CASSGSGRQETQYF.

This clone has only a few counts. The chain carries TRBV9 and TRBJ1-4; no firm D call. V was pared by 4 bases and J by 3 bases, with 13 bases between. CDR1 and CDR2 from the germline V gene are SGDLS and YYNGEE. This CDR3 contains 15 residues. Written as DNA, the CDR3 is TGTGCCAGCAGCTCCAACGAAGTAGCTAATGAAAAACTGTTTTTT. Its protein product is CASSSNEVANEKLFF. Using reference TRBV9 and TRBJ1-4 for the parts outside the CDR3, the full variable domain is DSGVTQTPKHLITATGQRVTLRCSPRSGDLSVYWYQQSLDQGLQFLIQYYNGEERAKGNILERFSAQQFPDLHSELNLSSLELGDSALYFCASSSNEVANEKLFFGSGTQLSVL.

CDR3 sequence: CASSPRRDEQYF. In nucleotides, the CDR3 is TGTGCCAGCAGCCCCAGGAGGGACGAGCAGTACTTC. This chain uses TRBV6-5 with TRBJ2-7; possible D gene TRBD2, 6 bases. From germline, CDR1 is MNHEY and CDR2 SVGAGI. V was shortened by 6 bases and J by 5 bases, with 11 bases between the two germline ends. CDR3 size: 12 residues.

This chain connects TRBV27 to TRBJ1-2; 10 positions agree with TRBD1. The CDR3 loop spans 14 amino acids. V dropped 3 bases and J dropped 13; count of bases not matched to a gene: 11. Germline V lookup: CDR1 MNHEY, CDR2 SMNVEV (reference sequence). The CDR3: CASSFSGTGEFPTF. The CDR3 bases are TGTGCCAGCAGTTTCTCCGGGACAGGGGAATTTCCCACCTTC.

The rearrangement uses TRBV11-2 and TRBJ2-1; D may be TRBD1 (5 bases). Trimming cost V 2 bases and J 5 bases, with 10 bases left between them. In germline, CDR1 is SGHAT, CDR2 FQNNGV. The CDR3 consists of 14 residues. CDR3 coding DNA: TGTGCCAGCAGCTTACAGGGCCTAAACAATGAGCAGTTCTTC. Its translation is CASSLQGLNNEQFF.

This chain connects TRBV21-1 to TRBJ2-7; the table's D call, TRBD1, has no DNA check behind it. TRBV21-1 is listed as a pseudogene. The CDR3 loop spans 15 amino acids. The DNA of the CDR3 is TGTGCCAGCAGCAAAAGAGGACAGATAAACTACGAGCAGTACTTC. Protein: CASSKRGQINYEQYF.

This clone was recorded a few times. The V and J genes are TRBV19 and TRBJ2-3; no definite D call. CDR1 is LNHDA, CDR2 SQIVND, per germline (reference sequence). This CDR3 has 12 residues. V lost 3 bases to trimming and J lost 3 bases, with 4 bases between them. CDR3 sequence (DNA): TGTGCCAGTAGTATGTCGACAGATACGCAGTATTTT. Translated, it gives CASSMSTDTQYF.